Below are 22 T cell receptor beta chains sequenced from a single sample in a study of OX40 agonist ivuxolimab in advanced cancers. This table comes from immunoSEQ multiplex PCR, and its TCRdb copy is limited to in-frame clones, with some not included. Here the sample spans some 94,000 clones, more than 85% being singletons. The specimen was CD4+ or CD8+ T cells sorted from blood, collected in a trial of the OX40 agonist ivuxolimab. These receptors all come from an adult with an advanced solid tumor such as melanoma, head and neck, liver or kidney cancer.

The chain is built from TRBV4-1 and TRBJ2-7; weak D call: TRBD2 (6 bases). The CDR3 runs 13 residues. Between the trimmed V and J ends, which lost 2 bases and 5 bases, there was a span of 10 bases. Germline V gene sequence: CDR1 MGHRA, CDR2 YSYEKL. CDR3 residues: CASSQKRVDEQYF. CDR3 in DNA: TGCGCCAGCAGCCAAAAGCGGGTGGACGAGCAGTACTTC.

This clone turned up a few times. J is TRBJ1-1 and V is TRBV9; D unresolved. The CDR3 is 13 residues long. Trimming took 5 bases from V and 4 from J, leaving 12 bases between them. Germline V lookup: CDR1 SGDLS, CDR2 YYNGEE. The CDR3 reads CASSELEGTEAFF. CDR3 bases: TGTGCCAGCAGTGAACTTGAGGGCACTGAAGCTTTCTTT.

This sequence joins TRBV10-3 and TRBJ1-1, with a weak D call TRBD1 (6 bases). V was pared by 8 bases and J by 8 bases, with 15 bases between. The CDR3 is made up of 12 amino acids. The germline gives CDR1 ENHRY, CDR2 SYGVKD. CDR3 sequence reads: CAIAGVKGEAFF. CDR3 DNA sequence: TGTGCCATCGCAGGGGTTAAAGGAGAAGCTTTCTTT.

Here the CDR3 reads CASSKGGYTF. CDR3 in DNA: TGTGCCAGCAGTAAGGGGGGCTACACCTTC. The J gene is TRBJ1-2, the V gene TRBV6-1, with a tentative D call TRBD1 (5 bases). Per the germline V gene, CDR1 is MNHNS and CDR2 is SASEGT. CDR3 length: 10 residues. V was cut by 5 bases and J by 8 bases, with 6 bases left in between.

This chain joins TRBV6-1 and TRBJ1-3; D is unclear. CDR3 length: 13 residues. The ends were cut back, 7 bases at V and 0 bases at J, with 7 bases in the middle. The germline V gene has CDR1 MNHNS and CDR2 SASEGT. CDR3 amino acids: CASISSSGNTIYF. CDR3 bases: TGTGCCAGCATATCGAGCTCTGGAAACACCATATATTTT.

The chain's CDR3 is CASSLGGSYSNQPQHF. In DNA form, the CDR3 reads TGTGCCAGCAGCTTGGGTGGATCATATAGCAATCAGCCCCAGCATTTT. The chain combines TRBV5-6 with TRBJ1-5; D uncertain. This CDR3 is 16 amino acids long. V was pared by 0 bases and J by 0 bases, with 10 bases between. Germline-derived CDR1 and CDR2 are SGHDT and YYEEEE.

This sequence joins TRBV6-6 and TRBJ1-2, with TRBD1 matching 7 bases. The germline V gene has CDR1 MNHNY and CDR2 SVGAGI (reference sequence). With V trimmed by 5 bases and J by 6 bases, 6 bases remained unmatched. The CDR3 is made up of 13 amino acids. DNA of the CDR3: TGTGCCAGCAGTGGGGGGACAGATAATGGCTACACCTTC. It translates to CASSGGTDNGYTF.

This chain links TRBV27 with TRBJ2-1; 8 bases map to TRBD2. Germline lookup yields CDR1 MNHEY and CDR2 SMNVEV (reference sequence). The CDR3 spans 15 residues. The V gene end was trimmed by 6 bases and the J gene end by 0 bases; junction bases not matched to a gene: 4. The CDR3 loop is CASRAGGSSYNEQFF. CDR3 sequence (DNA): TGTGCCAGCAGGGCGGGAGGAAGCTCCTACAATGAGCAGTTCTTC.

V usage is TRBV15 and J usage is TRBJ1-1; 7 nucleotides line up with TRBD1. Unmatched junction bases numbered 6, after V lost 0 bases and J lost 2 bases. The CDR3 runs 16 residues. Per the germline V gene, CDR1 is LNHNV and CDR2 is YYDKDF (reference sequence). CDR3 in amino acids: CATSRDLNRGNTEAFF. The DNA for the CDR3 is TGTGCCACCAGCAGAGATTTAAACAGGGGCAACACTGAAGCTTTCTTT.

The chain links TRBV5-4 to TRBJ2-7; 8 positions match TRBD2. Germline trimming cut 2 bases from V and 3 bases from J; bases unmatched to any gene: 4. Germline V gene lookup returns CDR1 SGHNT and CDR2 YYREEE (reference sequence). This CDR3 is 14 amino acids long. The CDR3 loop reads CASSFWSGSYEQYF. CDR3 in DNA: TGTGCCAGCAGCTTTTGGAGCGGGAGCTACGAGCAGTACTTC.

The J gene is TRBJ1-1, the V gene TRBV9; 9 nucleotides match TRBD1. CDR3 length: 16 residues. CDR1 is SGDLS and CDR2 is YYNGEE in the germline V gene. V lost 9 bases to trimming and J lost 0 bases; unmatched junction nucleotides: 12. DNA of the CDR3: TGTGCCACCGAGAAGCCCGGGACAGGGATGAACACTGAAGCTTTCTTT. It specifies CATEKPGTGMNTEAFF.

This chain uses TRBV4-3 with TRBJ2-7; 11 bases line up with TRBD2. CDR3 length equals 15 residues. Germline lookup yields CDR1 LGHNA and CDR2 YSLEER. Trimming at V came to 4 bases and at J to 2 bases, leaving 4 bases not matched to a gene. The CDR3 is CASSRGTSGPYEQYF. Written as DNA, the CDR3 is TGCGCCAGCAGCCGAGGGACTAGCGGACCCTACGAGCAGTACTTC.

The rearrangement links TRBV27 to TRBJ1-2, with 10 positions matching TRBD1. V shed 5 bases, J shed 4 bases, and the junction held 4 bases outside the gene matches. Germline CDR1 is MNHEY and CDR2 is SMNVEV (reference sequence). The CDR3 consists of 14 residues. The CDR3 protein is CASSGTGASYGYTF. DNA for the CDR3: TGTGCCAGCAGTGGGACAGGGGCGAGCTATGGCTACACCTTC.

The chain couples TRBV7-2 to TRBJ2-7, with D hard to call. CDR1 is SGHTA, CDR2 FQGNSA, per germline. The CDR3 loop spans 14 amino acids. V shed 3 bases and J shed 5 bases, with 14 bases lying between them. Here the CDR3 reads CASSFSFKFHEQYF. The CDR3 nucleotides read TGTGCCAGCAGCTTCTCTTTCAAGTTCCACGAGCAGTACTTC.

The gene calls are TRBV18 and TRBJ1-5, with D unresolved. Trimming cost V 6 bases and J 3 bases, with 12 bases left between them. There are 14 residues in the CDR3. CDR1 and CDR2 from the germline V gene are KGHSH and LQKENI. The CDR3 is CASSMGEYNQPQHF. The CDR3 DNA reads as TGTGCCAGCTCTATGGGAGAGTACAATCAGCCCCAGCATTTT.

The CDR3 DNA reads TGTGCCAGCAGCTTGGAAGACTCCTCCTACGAGCAGTACTTC. This gives the protein CASSLEDSSYEQYF. The genes are TRBV5-6 and TRBJ2-7; D remains unclear. This CDR3 region has 14 residues. With 0 bases removed from V and 0 bases from J, the gap between germline ends came to 7 bases. Germline assignment: CDR1 SGHDT and CDR2 YYEEEE. The full variable domain, in which reference TRBV5-6 and TRBJ2-7 provide the parts outside the CDR3, is DAGVTQSPTHLIKTRGQQVTLRCSPKSGHDTVSWYQQALGQGPQFIFQYYEEEERQRGNFPDRFSGHQFPNYSSELNVNALLLGDSALYLCASSLEDSSYEQYFGPGTRLTVT.

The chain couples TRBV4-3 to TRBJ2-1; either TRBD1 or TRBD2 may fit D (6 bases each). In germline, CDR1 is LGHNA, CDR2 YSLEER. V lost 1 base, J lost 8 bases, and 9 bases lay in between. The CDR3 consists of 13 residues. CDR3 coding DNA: TGCGCCAGCAGCCAAGTAAGGGGGGATGAGCAGTTCTTC. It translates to CASSQVRGDEQFF.

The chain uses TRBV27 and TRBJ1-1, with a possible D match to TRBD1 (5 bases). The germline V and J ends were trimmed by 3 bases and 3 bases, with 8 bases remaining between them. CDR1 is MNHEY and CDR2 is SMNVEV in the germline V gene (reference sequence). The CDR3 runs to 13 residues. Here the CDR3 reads CASSFGGYTEAFF. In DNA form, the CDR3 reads TGTGCCAGCAGTTTCGGGGGGTACACTGAAGCTTTCTTT.

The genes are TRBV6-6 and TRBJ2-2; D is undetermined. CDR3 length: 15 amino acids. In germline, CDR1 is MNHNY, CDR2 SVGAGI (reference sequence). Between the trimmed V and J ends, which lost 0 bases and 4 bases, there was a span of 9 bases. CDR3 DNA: TGTGCCAGCAGTTACTCGACGGCAGCCACCGGGGAGCTGTTTTTT. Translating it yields CASSYSTAATGELFF.

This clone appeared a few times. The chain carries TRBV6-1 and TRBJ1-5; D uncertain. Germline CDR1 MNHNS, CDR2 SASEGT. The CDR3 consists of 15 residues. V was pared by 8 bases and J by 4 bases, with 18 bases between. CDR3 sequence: CASGIDGGRNQPQHF. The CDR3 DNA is TGTGCCAGCGGAATAGACGGCGGTCGAAATCAGCCCCAGCATTTT.

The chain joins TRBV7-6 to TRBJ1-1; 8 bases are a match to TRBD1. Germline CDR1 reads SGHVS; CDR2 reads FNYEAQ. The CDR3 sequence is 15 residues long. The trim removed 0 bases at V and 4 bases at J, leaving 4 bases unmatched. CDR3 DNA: TGTGCCAGCAGCTTAGCCGACAGGGGAGTCACTGAAGCTTTCTTT. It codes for CASSLADRGVTEAFF.

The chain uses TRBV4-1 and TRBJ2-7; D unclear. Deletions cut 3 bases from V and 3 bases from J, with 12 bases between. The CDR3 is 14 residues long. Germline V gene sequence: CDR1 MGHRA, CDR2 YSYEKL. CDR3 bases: TGCGCCAGCAGCCATGGGGAACGGAACTACGAGCAGTACTTC. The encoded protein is CASSHGERNYEQYF.